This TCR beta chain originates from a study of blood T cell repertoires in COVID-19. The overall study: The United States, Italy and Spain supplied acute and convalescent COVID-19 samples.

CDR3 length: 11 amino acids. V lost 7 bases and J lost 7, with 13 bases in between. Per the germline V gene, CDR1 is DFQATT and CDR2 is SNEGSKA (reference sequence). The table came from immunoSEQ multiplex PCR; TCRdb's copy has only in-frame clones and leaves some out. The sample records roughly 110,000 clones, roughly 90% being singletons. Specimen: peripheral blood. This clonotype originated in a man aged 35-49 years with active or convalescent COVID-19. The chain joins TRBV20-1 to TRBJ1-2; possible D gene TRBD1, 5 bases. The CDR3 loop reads CSVGGPGGYTF. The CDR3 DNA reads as TGCAGTGTCGGGGGACCTGGTGGCTACACCTTC.